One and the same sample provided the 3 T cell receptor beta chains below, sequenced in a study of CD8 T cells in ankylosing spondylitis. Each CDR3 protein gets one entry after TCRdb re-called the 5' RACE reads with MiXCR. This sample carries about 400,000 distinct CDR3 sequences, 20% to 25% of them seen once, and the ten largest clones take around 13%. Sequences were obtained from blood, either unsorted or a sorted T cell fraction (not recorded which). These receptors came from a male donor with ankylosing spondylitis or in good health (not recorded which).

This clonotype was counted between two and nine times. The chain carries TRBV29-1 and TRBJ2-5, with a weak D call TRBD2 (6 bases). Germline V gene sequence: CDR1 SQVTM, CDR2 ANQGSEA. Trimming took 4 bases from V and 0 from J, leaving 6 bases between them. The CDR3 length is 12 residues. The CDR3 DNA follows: TGCAGCGTTGCGGGGGACCAAGAGACCCAGTACTTC. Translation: CSVAGDQETQYF.

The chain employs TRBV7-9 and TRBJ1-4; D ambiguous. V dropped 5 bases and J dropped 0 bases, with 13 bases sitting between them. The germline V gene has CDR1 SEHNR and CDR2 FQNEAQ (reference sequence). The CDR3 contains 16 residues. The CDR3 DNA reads TGTGCCAGCAGCCACGGCGGAGGGTCAACTAATGAAAAACTGTTTTTT. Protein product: CASSHGGGSTNEKLFF.

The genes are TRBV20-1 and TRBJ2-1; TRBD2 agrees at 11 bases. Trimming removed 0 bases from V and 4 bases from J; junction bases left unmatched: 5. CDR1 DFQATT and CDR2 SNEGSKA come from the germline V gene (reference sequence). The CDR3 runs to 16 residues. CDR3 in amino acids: CSARERLAGTYNEQFF. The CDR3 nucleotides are TGCAGTGCTAGAGAAAGACTAGCGGGGACATACAATGAGCAGTTCTTC.